The source of this T cell receptor (beta chain) is a study of patients and donors after allogeneic stem cell transplantation. Germline trimming cut 4 bases from V and 3 bases from J; bases unmatched to any gene: 6. Germline V gene sequence: CDR1 SGHRS, CDR2 YFSETQ. The CDR3 loop spans 15 amino acids. TCRdb re-derived calls from the RT-PCR reads in MiXCR, one entry per CDR3 protein. This sample has 150,000 to 200,000 distinct CDR3 sequences, with approximately 25% found just once. The chain has TRBV5-1 and TRBJ2-5; 10 positions match TRBD1. Sequenced input: blood, either unsorted or a sorted T cell fraction (not recorded which). This receptor was identified in a human donor who was either an allogeneic HSCT recipient or a stem cell or donor lymphocyte infusion donor (not recorded which). It is not recorded whose cells these are; they may come from a transplant donor. The CDR3 spells CASSNTGTGEETQYF. The CDR3 region has the DNA TGCGCCAGCAGCAACACCGGGACAGGGGAAGAGACCCAGTACTTC.